These 18 T cell receptor beta chains came from one sample sequenced in a study of blood T cell repertoires in COVID-19. Assay used: immunoSEQ multiplex PCR; TCRdb lists only in-frame clones, some missing. Of 70,000 to 85,000 clones in the sample, 80% to 90% were seen once. The sample comprised peripheral blood. The receptors were gathered from an elderly man with active or convalescent COVID-19.

This clone was found once. J is TRBJ1-2 and V is TRBV6-6; possible D gene TRBD1, 5 bases. This CDR3 contains 11 residues. Per the germline V gene, CDR1 is MNHNY and CDR2 is SVGAGI (reference sequence). Trimming stripped 5 bases from V and 12 bases from J, with 13 bases between. This chain's CDR3 is CASSPGGTDTF. CDR3 DNA sequence: TGTGCCAGCAGTCCCGGTGGGACTGACACCTTC.

This clone was detected a few times. The V call is TRBV6-5, the J call TRBJ2-2; D ambiguous. Germline CDR1 reads MNHEY; CDR2 reads SVGAGI. V lost 7 bases to trimming and J lost 4 bases, with 10 bases between them. The length of the CDR3 is 13 residues. CDR3 loop: CASTSTGTGELFF. CDR3 in DNA: TGTGCCAGCACGTCGACTGGCACCGGGGAGCTGTTTTTT.

A single count supports this clone. The gene calls are TRBV19 and TRBJ2-3; possible D gene TRBD2, 5 bases. CDR1 LNHDA and CDR2 SQIVND come from the germline V gene (reference sequence). There are 13 residues in the CDR3. The V gene lost 7 bases and the J gene lost 4 bases, with 12 bases spanning the gap. CDR3 sequence: CASTGGSPDTQYF. CDR3 nucleotide sequence: TGTGCCAGTACCGGCGGGTCGCCAGATACGCAGTATTTT.

V and J are TRBV3-1 (or the pseudogene TRBV3-2) and TRBJ1-1, with D perhaps matching TRBD1 (6 bases). Trimming shortened V by 4 bases and J by 6 bases, and 18 bases separated the two germline ends. The CDR3 contains 15 residues. Germline V gene data show CDR1 as LGHDT and CDR2 as YNNKEL (reference sequence). The CDR3 region is CASSPSDRTRAEAFF. The DNA of the CDR3 is TGTGCCAGCAGCCCCTCGGACAGAACTCGGGCTGAAGCTTTCTTT.

The gene calls are TRBV6-1 and TRBJ1-1; 7 nucleotides line up with TRBD1. The V gene's germline CDR1 is MNHNS and CDR2 SASEGT. The V segment lost 2 bases and the J segment 5 bases; nucleotides outside the gene matches: 5. The length of the CDR3 is 14 residues. The CDR3 loop reads CASSERGTVTEAFF. The DNA of the CDR3 is TGTGCCAGCAGTGAACGGGGGACAGTAACTGAAGCTTTCTTT.

The J gene is TRBJ1-4, the V gene TRBV28; TRBD1 agrees at 10 bases. J lost 7 bases, V lost 6 bases, and 8 bases had no gene match. Germline lookup yields CDR1 MDHEN and CDR2 SYDVKM. The CDR3 is 15 amino acids. Here the CDR3 reads CASSLQTGGVEKLFF. The DNA for the CDR3 is TGTGCCAGCAGCCTTCAGACAGGGGGCGTTGAAAAACTGTTTTTT. The full variable domain, in which reference TRBV28 and TRBJ1-4 provide the parts outside the CDR3, is DVKVTQSSRYLVKRTGEKVFLECVQDMDHENMFWYRQDPGLGLRLIYFSYDVKMKEKGDIPEGYSVSREKKERFSLILESASTNQTSMYLCASSLQTGGVEKLFFGSGTQLSVL.

This chain connects TRBV4-1 to TRBJ1-4, with D perhaps matching TRBD1 (5 bases). This CDR3 is 17 amino acids long. V gave up 1 base and J gave up 6 bases, with 18 bases separating them. The germline CDR1 and CDR2 sequences are MGHRA and YSYEKL. The CDR3: CASSQAGGDPRDEKLFF. The DNA of the CDR3 is TGCGCCAGCAGCCAAGCGGGCGGGGACCCACGAGATGAAAAACTGTTTTTT.

This clone was recorded once. The rearrangement joins TRBV10-3 to TRBJ1-5; TRBD1 agrees at 10 bases. V shed 5 bases and J 4 bases; nucleotides not matched to a gene: 8. The germline V gene encodes CDR1 ENHRY and CDR2 SYGVKD. CDR3 length equals 16 residues. CDR3 protein: CAISSSDRGWNQPQHF. CDR3 nucleotide sequence: TGTGCCATCAGTTCCTCGGACAGGGGGTGGAATCAGCCCCAGCATTTT.

The chain employs TRBV14 and TRBJ2-1, with TRBD2 as a possible D gene (7 bases). CDR3 size: 16 residues. The germline CDR1 and CDR2 sequences are SGHDN and FVKESK. Trimming took off 4 bases at V and 8 bases at J, with 21 bases between the two ends. This CDR3 reads CASSPPGRGGLDEQFF. CDR3 bases: TGTGCCAGCAGCCCGCCGGGAAGGGGGGGCCTCGATGAGCAGTTCTTC. Variable domain in full (rest from reference TRBV14 and TRBJ2-1): EAGVTQFPSHSVIEKGQTVTLRCDPISGHDNLYWYRRVMGKEIKFLLHFVKESKQDESGMPNNRFLAERTGGTYSTLKVQPAELEDSGVYFCASSPPGRGGLDEQFFGPGTRLTVL.

V is TRBV9 and J is TRBJ2-7, with D hard to call. Germline CDR1 SGDLS, CDR2 YYNGEE. V lost 4 bases to trimming and J lost 0 bases, with 14 bases between them. This CDR3 has 15 residues. The CDR3 nucleotides are TGTGCCAGCAGCCCCCAATCGAGGAGCTCCTACGAGCAGTACTTC. Protein sequence: CASSPQSRSSYEQYF.

The chain recombines TRBV6-6 with TRBJ1-3; tentatively, D is TRBD1 (6 bases). CDR1 and CDR2 (germline): MNHNY, SVGAGI (reference sequence). V lost 4 bases, J lost 0 bases, and 10 bases lay in between. CDR3 size: 15 residues. In DNA, the CDR3 is TGTGCCAGCAGTTTAGACAGGCTCTCTGGAAACACCATATATTTT. The encoded protein is CASSLDRLSGNTIYF.

Only a few counts were recorded for this clone. Its ends do not fully match the called genes, so a read error is possible. The rearrangement links TRBV5-8 to TRBJ2-7, with 7 bases aligning to TRBD1. The CDR3 has 11 amino acids. The V gene's germline CDR1 is SGHTS and CDR2 YDEGEE. For the CDR3, the DNA is TGTGCCAGCGGCATTCCGGGACAGAGGAACTTC. Its protein product is CASGIPGQRNF.

The chain has TRBV7-9 and TRBJ1-2; the D gene is possibly TRBD1 (5 bases). Germline V gene lookup returns CDR1 SEHNR and CDR2 FQNEAQ (reference sequence). This CDR3 spans 14 amino acids. V lost 1 base to trimming and J lost 3 bases, with 9 bases between them. The CDR3 bases are TGTGCCAGCAGCTTAGTTGGGGGGGACTATGGCTACACCTTC. Amino acids: CASSLVGGDYGYTF.

This chain links TRBV4-2 with TRBJ2-2, with 9 nucleotides matching TRBD2. V was clipped by 1 base and J by 4 bases; unmatched bases: 4. The CDR3 totals 16 residues. Germline loops: CDR1 LGHNA, CDR2 YNFKEQ. The CDR3 here is CASSQVAGVPTGELFF. CDR3 in DNA: TGTGCCAGCAGCCAAGTAGCGGGGGTACCCACCGGGGAGCTGTTTTTT.

The rearrangement uses TRBV30 and TRBJ2-2, with a tentative D call TRBD2 (6 bases). There are 16 residues in the CDR3. The germline gives CDR1 GTSNPN, CDR2 SVGIG (reference sequence). V was shortened by 2 bases and J by 3 bases, with 16 bases between the two germline ends. CDR3 in DNA: TGTGCCTGGAGTTCCGAGGTTGGGAGGCACACCGGGGAGCTGTTTTTT. This encodes CAWSSEVGRHTGELFF.

This clone appeared once. This chain connects TRBV7-9 to TRBJ2-7; D perhaps matches TRBD1 (6 bases). CDR3 length: 11 residues. The V end was cut by 6 bases, the J end by 5 bases, with 8 bases between. Germline V gene lookup returns CDR1 SEHNR and CDR2 FQNEAQ (reference sequence). The DNA for the CDR3 is TGTGCCAGCAGTCACAGGGACGAGCAGTACTTC. The encoded protein is CASSHRDEQYF. Full variable domain (rest looked up from reference TRBV7-9 and TRBJ2-7): DTGVSQNPRHKITKRGQNVTFRCDPISEHNRLYWYRQTLGQGPEFLTYFQNEAQLEKSRLLSDRFSAERPKGSFSTLEIQRTEQGDSAMYLCASSHRDEQYFGPGTRLTVT.

The chain has TRBV25-1 and TRBJ2-1, with 7 bases aligning to TRBD1. This CDR3 is built from 15 residues. Germline CDR1 MGHDK, CDR2 SYGVNS. Germline trimming cut 3 bases from V and 8 bases from J; bases unmatched to any gene: 10. The CDR3 reads CASSEDRSGLDEQFF. CDR3 DNA: TGTGCCAGCAGTGAGGACAGGTCTGGTTTGGATGAGCAGTTCTTC. The full variable domain, with the rest looked up from reference TRBV25-1 and TRBJ2-1, is EADIYQTPRYLVIGTGKKITLECSQTMGHDKMYWYQQDPGMELHLIHYSYGVNSTEKGDLSSESTVSRIRTEHFPLTLESARPSHTSQYLCASSEDRSGLDEQFFGPGTRLTVL.

The chain links TRBV19 to TRBJ2-1; tentatively, D is TRBD2 (5 bases). The CDR3 spans 15 residues. Germline CDR1 is LNHDA and CDR2 is SQIVND (reference sequence). V was shortened by 5 bases and J by 0 bases, with 11 bases between the two germline ends. The CDR3 protein is CASSPSSSSYNEQFF. The CDR3 DNA reads as TGTGCCAGTAGTCCTAGCAGCAGCTCCTACAATGAGCAGTTCTTC. Based on the CDR3 plus reference TRBV19 and TRBJ2-1, the full variable domain is DGGITQSPKYLFRKEGQNVTLSCEQNLNHDAMYWYRQDPGQGLRLIYYSQIVNDFQKGDIAEGYSVSREKKESFPLTVTSAQKNPTAFYLCASSPSSSSYNEQFFGPGTRLTVL.